This TCR beta chain originates from a study of cytomegalovirus exposure and HLA in healthy donors. General study findings and limits: The study flagged some 170 TCR beta chains as cytomegalovirus-associated.

This clone has just a few counts. Its antigen is as yet unknown. PCR was performed using 60 Vbeta and 13 Jbeta primers. Per the original methods: An analysis that came later counted some 85 million unique TCR beta chains, 10 million to 12 million shared. Only in-frame clones appear in the TCRdb table, and some are missing; sequencing was by immunoSEQ multiplex PCR. V and J calls and clone size are as listed in that table; D and trimming were resolved from the DNA. Of 170,000 or so clones listed, about 73% are singletons. The CDR3 has 15 amino acids. Germline lookup yields CDR1 MGHRA and CDR2 YSYEKL. J lost 2 bases, V lost 6 bases, and 7 bases had no gene match.

The receptor's source is a woman in her 40s in good health and CMV-seronegative. Sequenced input: PBMCs. The chain links TRBV4-1 to TRBJ1-5; 7 bases map to TRBD1. The chain's CDR3 is CASRSGTEGNQPQHF. CDR3 nucleotides: TGCGCCAGCAGGTCCGGGACAGAGGGCAATCAGCCCCAGCATTTT.